The 29 T cell receptor beta chains below were found in one sample sequenced in a study of cytomegalovirus exposure and HLA in healthy donors. The PCR contained 60 Vbeta and 13 Jbeta primers. Method: immunoSEQ multiplex PCR; TCRdb's copy keeps in-frame clones and lacks some. The sample has about 84,000 clones; 55% to 65% are singletons. Sequenced input: PBMCs. Receptor source: a woman aged 40 to 55 in good health and CMV-seropositive.

The chain joins TRBV5-1 to TRBJ1-6; D gene ambiguous. Per the germline V gene, CDR1 is SGHRS and CDR2 is YFSETQ. The CDR3 is made up of 15 amino acids. Trimming removed 0 bases at V and 6 bases at J, with 10 bases between. CDR3 loop: CASSLGPSGNSPLHF. CDR3 bases: TGCGCCAGCAGCTTGGGCCCCTCGGGTAATTCACCCCTCCACTTT.

This clone was observed a handful of times. The V and J genes are TRBV5-1 and TRBJ2-3; 7 nucleotides line up with TRBD1. V lost 0 bases to trimming and J lost 5 bases; unmatched junction nucleotides: 6. The CDR3 totals 15 residues. CDR1 is SGHRS and CDR2 is YFSETQ in the germline V gene. The chain's CDR3 is CASSLGQGVGDTQYF. In nucleotides, the CDR3 is TGCGCCAGCAGCTTGGGGCAGGGGGTTGGAGATACGCAGTATTTT.

This clone appeared once. This chain joins TRBV4-2 and TRBJ2-5, with a weak D call TRBD2 (7 bases). CDR3 length: 17 residues. Germline V gene data show CDR1 as LGHNA and CDR2 as YNFKEQ. The V gene lost 3 bases and the J gene lost 4 bases, with 21 bases spanning the gap. CDR3 amino acids: CASSQETLGGAGETQYF. CDR3 DNA: TGTGCCAGCAGCCAGGAAACCCTGGGGGGGGCCGGAGAGACCCAGTACTTC.

This chain uses TRBV7-6 with TRBJ2-1; 7 bases align to TRBD2. The trim removed 0 bases at V and 4 bases at J, leaving 9 bases unmatched. The V gene's germline CDR1 is SGHVS and CDR2 FNYEAQ. This CDR3 region has 17 residues. The CDR3 bases are TGTGCCAGCAGCTTAGCGGCCTCGAGCGGGGTATACAATGAGCAGTTCTTC. Its protein product is CASSLAASSGVYNEQFF.

The chain recombines TRBV5-6 with TRBJ2-5; a weak D match, TRBD1 (5 bases). Germline CDR1 and CDR2: SGHDT and YYEEEE. V was pared by 2 bases and J by 5 bases, with 19 bases between. The CDR3 loop spans 16 amino acids. CDR3 sequence: CASSFRGWSNGETQYF. DNA for the CDR3: TGTGCCAGCAGCTTTAGGGGATGGTCCAATGGGGAGACCCAGTACTTC.

CDR3 protein: CASSIFRQGDQPQHF. The CDR3 nucleotides are TGTGCCAGTAGTATATTTCGACAGGGGGATCAGCCCCAGCATTTT. The chain combines TRBV19 with TRBJ1-5, with 9 bases that match TRBD1. V lost 2 bases and J lost 5; bases outside the gene matches: 4. CDR3 length equals 15 residues. CDR1 is LNHDA, CDR2 SQIVND, per germline (reference sequence).

This clone has only a few counts. V usage is TRBV12-5 and J usage is TRBJ2-2; 9 bases match TRBD2. There are 17 residues in the CDR3. V shed 2 bases, J shed 3 bases, and the junction held 7 bases outside the gene matches. Germline CDR1 LGHNT, CDR2 FRNRAP. In nucleotides, the CDR3 is TGTGCTAGTGGTTTGTCACAGCGGGAGGACCACACCGGGGAGCTGTTTTTT. As protein: CASGLSQREDHTGELFF.

The rearrangement links TRBV2 to TRBJ1-2; TRBD1 matches at 7 bases. V shed 7 bases, J shed 3 bases, and the junction held 8 bases outside the gene matches. This CDR3 spans 14 amino acids. Germline V gene data show CDR1 as SNHLY and CDR2 as FYNNEI. The DNA of the CDR3 is TGTGCCAGCACCCGAGAAGACAGGGACTATGGCTACACCTTC. It specifies CASTREDRDYGYTF.

This clone has only a few counts. Since a far larger clone is one base different, this is likely a read error. CDR3 sequence reads: CASSPTVAREQYF. The DNA for the CDR3 is TGTGCCAGCAGTCCTACTGTAGCTCGCGAGCAGTACTTC. The chain employs TRBV27 and TRBJ2-7; D uncertain. The CDR3 covers 13 residues. Trimming took off 5 bases at V and 6 bases at J, with 14 bases between the two ends. Germline CDR1 is MNHEY and CDR2 is SMNVEV (reference sequence).

The chain links TRBV5-1 to TRBJ2-5; 13 bases are a match to TRBD2. The DNA end lines up better with TRBJ2-7; the J call may be wrong. In germline, CDR1 is SGHRS, CDR2 YFSETQ. This CDR3 region has 15 residues. CDR3 coding DNA: TGCGCCAGCAGCTTTACTAGCGGGAGGGAGGTCGAGCAGTACTTC. Translated, it gives CASSFTSGREVEQYF.

This clone was seen a single time. The chain recombines TRBV5-8 with TRBJ2-1; 11 bases agree with TRBD2. CDR1 SGHTS and CDR2 YDEGEE come from the germline V gene. V shed 1 base, J shed 9 bases, and the junction held 3 bases outside the gene matches. This CDR3 spans 14 amino acids. CDR3 in amino acids: CASSLTGLAVEQFF. The CDR3 nucleotides read TGTGCCAGCAGCTTGACGGGACTAGCGGTTGAGCAGTTCTTC.

The chain uses TRBV6-5 and TRBJ1-4, with a weak D call TRBD1 (6 bases). V lost 2 bases and J 0 bases, leaving 7 bases between the germline ends. The CDR3 runs to 15 residues. Looked up from germline, CDR1 is MNHEY and CDR2 is SVGAGI. The CDR3 DNA reads TGTGCCAGCAGTTACGACAGGTCAACTAATGAAAAACTGTTTTTT. This encodes CASSYDRSTNEKLFF.

V usage is TRBV6-5 and J usage is TRBJ2-7; 8 bases are shared with TRBD2. Germline CDR1 MNHEY, CDR2 SVGAGI. Trimming cost V 2 bases and J 4 bases; bases outside gene matches: 7. This CDR3 region has 15 residues. The CDR3 loop is CASSYQSGSPYEQYF. For the CDR3, the DNA is TGTGCCAGCAGTTACCAGAGCGGGAGTCCTTACGAGCAGTACTTC.

This chain links TRBV5-1 with TRBJ1-1, with TRBD1 as a possible D gene (6 bases). Trimming removed 4 bases at V and 5 bases at J, with 18 bases between. This CDR3 has 15 amino acids. From germline, CDR1 is SGHRS and CDR2 YFSETQ. CDR3 nucleotide sequence: TGCGCCAGCAGCCCTGGGACACAACGAGGGACTGAAGCTTTCTTT. This gives the protein CASSPGTQRGTEAFF.

V usage is TRBV27 and J usage is TRBJ1-1; perhaps TRBD1 as D (6 bases). Germline V lookup: CDR1 MNHEY, CDR2 SMNVEV (reference sequence). V was cut by 8 bases and J by 3 bases, with 13 bases left in between. CDR3 length: 13 residues. In DNA, the CDR3 is TGTGCCAGCGGACACAGGGTACACACTGAAGCTTTCTTT. Its translation: CASGHRVHTEAFF.

This clone was found once. The chain combines TRBV4-2 with TRBJ2-1, with 7 bases that match TRBD2. Germline V CDR1 and CDR2: LGHNA, YNFKEQ. The trim removed 0 bases at V and 8 bases at J, leaving 7 bases unmatched. The CDR3 runs to 15 residues. Here the CDR3 reads CASSQEAGVRDEQFF. The CDR3 nucleotides are TGTGCCAGCAGCCAAGAGGCGGGAGTAAGGGATGAGCAGTTCTTC.

J is TRBJ1-2 and V is TRBV9; tentative D call: TRBD1 (5 bases). CDR1 and CDR2 from the germline V gene are SGDLS and YYNGEE. This CDR3 has 14 amino acids. V lost 0 bases to trimming and J lost 3 bases, with 9 bases between them. Written as DNA, the CDR3 is TGTGCCAGCAGCGTAGGGGGGGTTGACTATGGCTACACCTTC. Amino acids: CASSVGGVDYGYTF.

This clone was seen just once. The V call is TRBV7-9, the J call TRBJ2-5, with D tentatively TRBD2 (7 bases). The V end lost 2 bases, the J end lost 4 bases, and 20 bases lay between the germline ends. This CDR3 contains 17 residues. Germline CDR1 is SEHNR and CDR2 is FQNEAQ (reference sequence). Written as DNA, the CDR3 is TGTGCCAGCAGCTTAAGGTTCGGGGGGCCAGGTAGAGAGACCCAGTACTTC. Translated: CASSLRFGGPGRETQYF.

The count of this clone is one. CDR3 residues: CASSHSSGSGDTQYF. DNA of the CDR3: TGCGCCAGCAGCCATTCTAGCGGTAGCGGGGATACGCAGTATTTT. V gene TRBV5-1 combines with J gene TRBJ2-3; 7 bases are a match to TRBD2. Germline loops: CDR1 SGHRS, CDR2 YFSETQ. V lost 4 bases and J lost 6; bases outside the gene matches: 11. CDR3 length: 15 residues. Looking up the rest from reference TRBV5-1 and TRBJ2-3 gives the full variable domain: KAGVTQTPRYLIKTRGQQVTLSCSPISGHRSVSWYQQTPGQGLQFLFEYFSETQRNKGNFPGRFSGRQFSNSRSEMNVSTLELGDSALYLCASSHSSGSGDTQYFGPGTRLTVL.

The genes are TRBV7-9 and TRBJ2-2; D is uncertain. Trimming left V 6 bases short and J 4 bases short, with 15 bases between. Germline V gives CDR1 SEHNR, CDR2 FQNEAQ (reference sequence). CDR3 size: 15 residues. CDR3 coding DNA: TGTGCCAGCAGTGACGTCTTAGCCGGCACCGGGGAGCTGTTTTTT. This encodes CASSDVLAGTGELFF.

This clone was counted a few times. This rearrangement joins TRBV10-3 to TRBJ1-1; D remains unclear. V dropped 3 bases and J dropped 7 bases, with 9 bases sitting between them. The CDR3 contains 12 residues. Germline-derived CDR1 and CDR2 are ENHRY and SYGVKD. The CDR3 loop is CAISEWASEAFF. The CDR3 DNA sequence: TGTGCCATCAGTGAATGGGCCAGTGAAGCTTTCTTT.

V usage is TRBV27 and J usage is TRBJ2-5, with 8 bases lining up with TRBD2. J lost 5 bases, V lost 6 bases, and 5 bases had no gene match. This CDR3 is 13 amino acids long. Germline-derived CDR1 and CDR2 are MNHEY and SMNVEV (reference sequence). The CDR3 DNA reads as TGTGCCAGCAGAAAAAGCGGGAGTGAGACCCAGTACTTC. Translation: CASRKSGSETQYF.

V gene TRBV15 combines with J gene TRBJ2-4; weak D call: TRBD2 (5 bases). This CDR3 is 17 amino acids long. V dropped 5 bases and J dropped 0 bases, with 17 bases sitting between them. Germline assignment: CDR1 LNHNV and CDR2 YYDKDF (reference sequence). The CDR3 DNA is TGTGCCACCAGCCCTCGGGATGTGGTAATAGCCAAAAACATTCAGTACTTC. This codes for CATSPRDVVIAKNIQYF.

The V call is TRBV19, the J call TRBJ1-5, with 7 bases that match TRBD1. There are 19 residues in the CDR3. Germline trimming cut 5 bases from V and 3 bases from J; bases unmatched to any gene: 19. CDR1 and CDR2 (germline): LNHDA, SQIVND (reference sequence). The CDR3 is CASSLGWTGYLRSNQPQHF. Here the CDR3 DNA reads TGTGCCAGTAGTCTGGGGTGGACAGGTTATCTTCGGTCCAATCAGCCCCAGCATTTT.

This chain connects TRBV7-6 to TRBJ1-4; 7 bases are a match to TRBD1. In germline, CDR1 is SGHVS, CDR2 FNYEAQ. Unmatched junction bases numbered 3, after V lost 5 bases and J lost 0 bases. The CDR3 has 15 amino acids. CDR3 loop: CASSPDRATNEKLFF. The DNA for the CDR3 is TGTGCCAGCAGCCCCGACAGGGCAACTAATGAAAAACTGTTTTTT.

The CDR3 here is CASGRQGSYEQYF. CDR3 in DNA: TGTGCCAGCGGGAGACAGGGCTCCTACGAGCAGTACTTC. The chain is built from TRBV6-5 and TRBJ2-7, with 7 positions matching TRBD1. With 8 bases clipped from V and 0 bases from J, the junction kept 4 bases outside the gene matches. The CDR3 runs 13 residues. Germline V gene data show CDR1 as MNHEY and CDR2 as SVGAGI.

The rearrangement joins TRBV28 to TRBJ2-3; 8 bases map to TRBD1. CDR3 length: 14 residues. V was clipped by 7 bases and J by 6 bases; unmatched bases: 9. CDR1 is MDHEN and CDR2 is SYDVKM in the germline V gene. CDR3 loop: CASIAGGATDTQYF. Written as DNA, the CDR3 is TGTGCCAGCATAGCAGGGGGCGCAACCGATACGCAGTATTTT.

The chain combines TRBV30 with TRBJ1-5; no definite D call. Germline V lookup: CDR1 GTSNPN, CDR2 SVGIG (reference sequence). V was cut by 0 bases and J by 0 bases, with 9 bases left in between. The CDR3 is made up of 15 amino acids. The CDR3 sequence: CAWSVGGYSNQPQHF. DNA of the CDR3: TGTGCCTGGAGTGTAGGCGGCTATAGCAATCAGCCCCAGCATTTT.

This clone was observed a handful of times. The chain links TRBV10-2 to TRBJ2-7; 7 bases are shared with TRBD2. The CDR3 runs 16 residues. Germline-derived CDR1 and CDR2 are WSHSY and SAAADI. J lost 3 bases, V lost 0 bases, and 8 bases had no gene match. As DNA, the CDR3 is TGCGCCAGCAGTGAGTCGATGTCCGGACTAGGCTACGAGCAGTACTTC. This sequence encodes CASSESMSGLGYEQYF.